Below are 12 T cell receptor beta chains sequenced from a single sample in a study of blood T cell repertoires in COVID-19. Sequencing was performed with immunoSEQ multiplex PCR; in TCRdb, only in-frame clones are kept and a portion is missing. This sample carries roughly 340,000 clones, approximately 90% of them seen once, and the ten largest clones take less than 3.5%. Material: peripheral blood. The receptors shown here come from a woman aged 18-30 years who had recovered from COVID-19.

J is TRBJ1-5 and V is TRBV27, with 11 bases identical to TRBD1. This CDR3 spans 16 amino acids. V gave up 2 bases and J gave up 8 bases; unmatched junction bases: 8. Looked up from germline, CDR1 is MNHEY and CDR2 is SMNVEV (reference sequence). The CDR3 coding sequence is TGTGCCAGCAGTTTAAGGTCGGGGACAGGGGGGAAGCCCCAGCATTTT. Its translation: CASSLRSGTGGKPQHF.

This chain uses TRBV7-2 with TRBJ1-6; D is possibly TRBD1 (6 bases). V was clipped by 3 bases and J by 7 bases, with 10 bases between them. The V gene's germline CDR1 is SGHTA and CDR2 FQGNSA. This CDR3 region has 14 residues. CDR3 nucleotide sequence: TGTGCCAGCAGCTTCCGACAGGAGAATTCACCCCTCCACTTT. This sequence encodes CASSFRQENSPLHF.

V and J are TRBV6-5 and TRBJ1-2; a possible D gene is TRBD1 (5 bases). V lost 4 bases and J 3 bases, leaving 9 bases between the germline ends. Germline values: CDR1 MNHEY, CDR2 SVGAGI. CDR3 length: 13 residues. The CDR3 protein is CASSSREDYGYTF. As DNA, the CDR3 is TGTGCCAGCAGTTCCAGGGAGGACTATGGCTACACCTTC.

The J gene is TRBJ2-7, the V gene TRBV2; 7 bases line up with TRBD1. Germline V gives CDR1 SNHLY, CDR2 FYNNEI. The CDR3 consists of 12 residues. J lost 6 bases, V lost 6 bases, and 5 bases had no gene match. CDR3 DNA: TGTGCCAGCAGCGCTACAGGGGTCGAGCAGTACGTC. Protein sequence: CASSATGVEQYV.

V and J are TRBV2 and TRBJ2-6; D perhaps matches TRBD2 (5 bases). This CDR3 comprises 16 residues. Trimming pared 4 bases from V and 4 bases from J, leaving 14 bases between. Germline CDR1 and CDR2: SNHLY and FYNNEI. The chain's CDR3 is CASSARGFAGANVLTF. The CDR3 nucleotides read TGTGCCAGCAGTGCCCGAGGGTTCGCCGGGGCCAACGTCCTGACTTTC.

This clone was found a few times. CDR3 region: CASTRLAGGPFGTDTQYF. DNA of the CDR3: TGTGCCAGCACCCGACTAGCGGGAGGGCCTTTCGGCACAGATACGCAGTATTTT. The chain has TRBV27 and TRBJ2-3; 14 bases agree with TRBD2. This CDR3 is built from 18 residues. Germline lookup yields CDR1 MNHEY and CDR2 SMNVEV (reference sequence). The V segment lost 7 bases and the J segment 1 base; nucleotides outside the gene matches: 10.

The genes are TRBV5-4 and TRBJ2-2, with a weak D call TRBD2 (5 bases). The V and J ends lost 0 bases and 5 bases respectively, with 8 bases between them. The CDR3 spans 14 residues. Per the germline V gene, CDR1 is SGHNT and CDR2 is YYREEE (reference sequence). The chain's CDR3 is CASSLERHTGELFF. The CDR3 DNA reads TGTGCCAGCAGCTTGGAGCGGCATACCGGGGAGCTGTTTTTT.

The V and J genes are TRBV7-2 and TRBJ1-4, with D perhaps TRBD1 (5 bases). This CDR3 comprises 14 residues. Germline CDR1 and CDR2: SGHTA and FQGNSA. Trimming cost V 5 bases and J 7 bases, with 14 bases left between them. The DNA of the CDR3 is TGTGCCAGCAGCCCTATTCGGGGGGGTGAAAAACTGTTTTTT. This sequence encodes CASSPIRGGEKLFF.

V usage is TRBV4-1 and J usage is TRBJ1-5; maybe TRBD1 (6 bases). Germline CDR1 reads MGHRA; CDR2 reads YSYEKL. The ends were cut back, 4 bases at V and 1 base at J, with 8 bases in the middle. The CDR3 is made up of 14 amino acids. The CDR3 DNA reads TGCGCCAGCAGCCCGGGGGGCAGCAATCAGCCCCAGCATTTT. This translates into CASSPGGSNQPQHF.

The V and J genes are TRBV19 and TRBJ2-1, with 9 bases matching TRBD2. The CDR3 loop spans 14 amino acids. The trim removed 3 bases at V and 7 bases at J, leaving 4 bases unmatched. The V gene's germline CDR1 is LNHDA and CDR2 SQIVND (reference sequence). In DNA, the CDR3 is TGTGCCAGTAGTATGTGGCTAGCGGGGAATGAGCAGTTCTTC. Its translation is CASSMWLAGNEQFF.

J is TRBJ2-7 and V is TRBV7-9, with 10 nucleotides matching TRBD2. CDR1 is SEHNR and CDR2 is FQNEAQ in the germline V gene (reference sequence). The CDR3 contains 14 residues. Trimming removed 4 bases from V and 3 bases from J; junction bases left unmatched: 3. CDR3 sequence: CASSSSGRDYEQYV. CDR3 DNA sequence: TGTGCCAGCAGCTCGAGCGGGAGGGACTACGAGCAGTACGTC.

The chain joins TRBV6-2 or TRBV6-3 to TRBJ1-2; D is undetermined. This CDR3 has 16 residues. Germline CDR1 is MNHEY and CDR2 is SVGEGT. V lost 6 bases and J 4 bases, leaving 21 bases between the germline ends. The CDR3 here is CASSHPSRVQSYGYTF. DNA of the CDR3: TGTGCCAGCAGCCACCCCTCGCGGGTACAGAGCTATGGCTACACCTTC.